These 6 T cell receptor beta chains came from one sample sequenced in a study of beta chain features in type 1 diabetes. Expressed TCRB transcripts were sequenced because the isolated RNA had all been reverse transcribed beforehand. Only in-frame clones appear in the TCRdb table, and some are missing; sequencing was by immunoSEQ multiplex PCR. The repertoire consists of hundreds of thousands of clones, with about 29% occurring once and the leading ten covering more than 0.055%. Sequencing was performed on naive CD4+ T cells from blood. These receptors all stem from a young man in good health.

On this clone: A junction boundary mismatches the germline segment, possibly from a read error. J is TRBJ2-1 and V is TRBV7-7; possible D gene TRBD2, 6 bases. The CDR3 extends over 14 amino acids. Looked up from germline, CDR1 is SSHAT and CDR2 is FNYEAQ (reference sequence). DNA of the CDR3: TGTGCTAGCAGCTTGGCGGGAAGGGGAAATGAGCAGTTCTTC. Translating it yields CASSLAGRGNEQFF.

Only a few counts were recorded for this clone. The rearrangement links TRBV12-5 to TRBJ2-1; the D is unclear. From germline, CDR1 is LGHNT and CDR2 FRNRAP. This CDR3 region has 14 residues. The germline V and J ends were trimmed by 3 bases and 9 bases, with 15 bases remaining between them. For the CDR3, the DNA is TGTGCTAGTGGTTTTCCCGGTACGGGTAGTGAGCAGTTCTTC. Translating gives CASGFPGTGSEQFF.

This rearrangement joins TRBV10-3 to TRBJ1-2; D call uncertain. Germline lookup yields CDR1 ENHRY and CDR2 SYGVKD. The CDR3 spans 13 residues. V lost 1 base to trimming and J lost 8 bases, with 11 bases between them. The CDR3 DNA is TGTGCCATCAGTGAGTTAGAAGATCAGGGCTACACCTTC. Protein sequence: CAISELEDQGYTF.

The chain links TRBV18 to TRBJ2-7; 7 bases are shared with TRBD2. V was pared by 2 bases and J by 3 bases, with 4 bases of the junction left unmatched. This CDR3 spans 14 amino acids. Germline V gene lookup returns CDR1 KGHSH and CDR2 LQKENI. CDR3 sequence (DNA): TGTGCCAGCTCACCATCGGGGGGTGACTACGAGCAGTACTTC. This sequence encodes CASSPSGGDYEQYF.

This clone was recorded a few times. Here the CDR3 DNA reads TGTGCCAGTCGCGACAGGGAAAGGTACAATGAGCAGTTCTTC. Translated: CASRDRERYNEQFF. This chain uses TRBV7-2 with TRBJ2-1; TRBD1 matches at 7 bases. Germline V CDR1 and CDR2: SGHTA, FQGNSA. With 9 bases clipped from V and 4 bases from J, the junction kept 9 bases outside the gene matches. This CDR3 is 14 amino acids long.

This clone was counted a few times. In DNA form, the CDR3 reads TGTGCCAGCATGGGCGGGACAGCGAACACCGGGGAGCTGTTTTTT. Its translation: CASMGGTANTGELFF. This rearrangement joins TRBV6-1 to TRBJ2-2, with a weak D call TRBD1 (7 bases). Trimming took 7 bases from V and 0 from J, leaving 12 bases between them. The CDR3 is 15 amino acids. Germline V gene sequence: CDR1 MNHNS, CDR2 SASEGT.